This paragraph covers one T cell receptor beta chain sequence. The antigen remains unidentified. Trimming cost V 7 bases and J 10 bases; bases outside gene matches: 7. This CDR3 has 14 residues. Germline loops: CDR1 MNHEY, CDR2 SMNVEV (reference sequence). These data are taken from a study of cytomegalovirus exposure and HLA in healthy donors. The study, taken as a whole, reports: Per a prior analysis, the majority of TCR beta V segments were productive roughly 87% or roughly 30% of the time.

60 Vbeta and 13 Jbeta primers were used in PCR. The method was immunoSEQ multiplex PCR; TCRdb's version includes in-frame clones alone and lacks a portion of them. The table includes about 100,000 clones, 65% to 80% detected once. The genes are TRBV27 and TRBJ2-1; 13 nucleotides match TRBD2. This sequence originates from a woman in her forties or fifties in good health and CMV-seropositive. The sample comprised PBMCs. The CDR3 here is CASKGLAGVWEQFF. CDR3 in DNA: TGTGCCAGCAAAGGACTAGCGGGAGTCTGGGAGCAGTTCTTC.